The rows below give T cell receptor beta chains drawn from one sample of a study of blood T cell repertoires in COVID-19. Using immunoSEQ multiplex PCR, the repertoire was profiled, and TCRdb retains in-frame clones only, with some absent. The profile shows 350,000 to 450,000 clones, approximately 89% of them singletons. The sequenced sample consisted of PBMCs or T cells enriched from blood (not recorded which). The receptors derive from a woman in her 40s who had been exposed to COVID-19. The CDR3 runs from the conserved cysteine through the conserved F or W. The D gene is left open where the match is weak. For some rows the clone size is stated as once, few or many, or as a class when expanded; others skip it.

V	size	D	J	CDR3	DNA
TRBV27	NA	NA	TRBJ1-2	CASSTPSKPFGGYTF	TGTGCCAGCAGCACGCCGAGCAAGCCCTTTGGTGGCTACACCTTC
TRBV10-3	NA	TRBD1	TRBJ1-2	CAISTSGTGYGYTF	TGTGCCATCAGTACCTCCGGGACAGGCTATGGCTACACCTTC
TRBV19	few	TRBD1	TRBJ1-4	CASSDRGLGSANEKLFF	TGTGCCAGTAGCGACAGGGGTTTGGGCTCAGCTAATGAAAAACTGTTTTTT
TRBV7-8	NA	TRBD1	TRBJ1-6	CASSLQTGGNSPLHF	TGTGCCAGCAGCTTACAGACAGGGGGAAATTCACCCCTCCACTTT
TRBV5-5	NA	TRBD1	TRBJ1-3	CASSLTGTGGGNTIYF	TGTGCCAGCAGCTTGACCGGGACAGGGGGCGGAAACACCATATATTTT
TRBV19	NA	TRBD2	TRBJ2-3	CASSMASGGWDTQYF	TGTGCCAGTAGTATGGCTAGCGGGGGCTGGGATACGCAGTATTTT
TRBV6-1	NA	NA	TRBJ1-6	CASSEPVVTDYSYNSPLHF	TGTGCCAGCAGTGAACCCGTTGTGACAGATTACTCCTATAATTCACCCCTCCACTTT
TRBV7-9	NA	TRBD2	TRBJ2-1	CASSSPPGGTSGRNEQFF	TGTGCCAGCAGCTCCCCTCCCGGCGGGACTAGCGGGAGAAATGAGCAGTTCTTC
TRBV18	NA	NA	TRBJ2-7	CASSLHRVGEQYF	TGTGCCAGCTCACTCCACAGGGTAGGCGAGCAGTACTTC
TRBV6-2/TRBV6-3	NA	NA	TRBJ1-3	CASSYSDPAGSGNTIYF	TGTGCCAGCAGTTACTCGGACCCGGCAGGGTCTGGAAACACCATATATTTT
TRBV7-8	NA	NA	TRBJ1-1	CASSLRQAALWNTEAFF	TGTGCCAGCAGCCTCCGACAGGCGGCCTTATGGAACACTGAAGCTTTCTTT
TRBV7-2	NA	NA	TRBJ2-3	CASSLERGVPSTDTQYF	TGTGCCAGCAGCTTAGAGCGCGGGGTCCCTAGCACAGATACGCAGTATTTT
TRBV7-8	NA	NA	TRBJ1-3	CASSLGGSGNTIYF	TGTGCCAGCAGCTTAGGGGGCAGTGGAAACACCATATATTTT
TRBV6-6	NA	TRBD2	TRBJ2-6	CASSPAGGPGSGANVLTF	TGTGCCAGCAGTCCGGCGGGAGGGCCCGGCTCTGGGGCCAACGTCCTGACTTTC
TRBV19	NA	TRBD1	TRBJ1-1	CASRIMTGVGNTEAFF	TGTGCCAGTAGGATTATGACAGGGGTGGGGAACACTGAAGCTTTCTTT
TRBV6-5	NA	NA	TRBJ1-1	CASSWDWNTEAFF	TGTGCCAGCAGTTGGGACTGGAACACTGAAGCTTTCTTT
TRBV7-9	NA	NA	TRBJ2-2	CASSLVASGELFF	TGTGCCAGCAGCTTAGTAGCGTCCGGGGAGCTGTTTTTT
TRBV4-1	NA	NA	TRBJ1-1	CASSQPDGVGTEAFF	TGCGCCAGCAGCCAACCCGACGGGGTAGGGACTGAAGCTTTCTTT
TRBV12-5	NA	TRBD2	TRBJ2-5	CASGFLLAGEGTQYF	TGTGCTAGTGGTTTCCTACTAGCGGGGGAGGGGACCCAGTACTTC
TRBV5-1	NA	NA	TRBJ2-7	CASSTDQGIPYEQYF	TGCGCCAGCAGCACGGACCAGGGGATCCCTTACGAGCAGTACTTC
TRBV5-1	NA	TRBD2	TRBJ2-7	CASSLGEGEQYF	TGCGCCAGCAGCTTGGGGGAGGGTGAGCAGTACTTC
TRBV19	NA	TRBD1	TRBJ2-7	CASSPGQVFEQYF	TGTGCCAGTAGTCCGGGACAGGTCTTCGAGCAGTACTTC
TRBV5-6	NA	NA	TRBJ2-7	CASSFGFRTRRSYEQYF	TGTGCCAGCAGCTTCGGGTTCAGGACACGTCGGTCCTACGAGCAGTACTTC
TRBV10-1	NA	TRBD2	TRBJ2-7	CASSGLAGGPSEQYF	TGCGCCAGCAGTGGTCTAGCGGGAGGGCCCAGCGAGCAGTACTTC
TRBV7-2	NA	TRBD2	TRBJ2-1	CASSPSLGTSGYNEQFF	TGTGCCAGCAGCCCATCATTAGGGACTAGCGGGTACAATGAGCAGTTCTTC
TRBV15	NA	TRBD1	TRBJ1-5	CATSRGGQNQPQHF	TGTGCCACCAGCAGGGGGGGACAGAATCAGCCCCAGCATTTT